This section outlines one T cell receptor beta chain sequence together with its context. The antigen remains unidentified. This specimen comes from a study of CD8 T cells in Susac syndrome. About 0.45 to 1 ug RNA was reverse transcribed with random hexamers. TCRdb reanalysed the immunoSEQ multiplex PCR reads using MiXCR and keeps one entry per CDR3 protein. In the table there are about 150,000 distinct CDR3 sequences, approximately 95% of which are singletons. Sequencing of TCR beta, carried out with a high-throughput approach, was applied to CD8+ and CD4+ T cells from the blood. Diagnostic criteria defined recently for definite or probable disease were met by the Susac syndrome patients. This CDR3 contains 14 residues. CDR1 is MGHDK and CDR2 is SYGVNS in the germline V gene. V dropped 11 bases and J dropped 2 bases, with 13 bases sitting between them. General observations from the study: The study conceded that its TCR sequencing and HLA analysis involved relatively few individuals.

Sequencing was done on a sample of CD4+ T cells from PBMCs. The receptor comes from a human donor with Susac syndrome. The rearrangement joins TRBV25-1 to TRBJ1-6, with D maybe TRBD1 (5 bases). The CDR3, as DNA: TGTGCCTCTAGAATGGGGCCCTATAATTCACCCCTCCACTTT. As protein: CASRMGPYNSPLHF.